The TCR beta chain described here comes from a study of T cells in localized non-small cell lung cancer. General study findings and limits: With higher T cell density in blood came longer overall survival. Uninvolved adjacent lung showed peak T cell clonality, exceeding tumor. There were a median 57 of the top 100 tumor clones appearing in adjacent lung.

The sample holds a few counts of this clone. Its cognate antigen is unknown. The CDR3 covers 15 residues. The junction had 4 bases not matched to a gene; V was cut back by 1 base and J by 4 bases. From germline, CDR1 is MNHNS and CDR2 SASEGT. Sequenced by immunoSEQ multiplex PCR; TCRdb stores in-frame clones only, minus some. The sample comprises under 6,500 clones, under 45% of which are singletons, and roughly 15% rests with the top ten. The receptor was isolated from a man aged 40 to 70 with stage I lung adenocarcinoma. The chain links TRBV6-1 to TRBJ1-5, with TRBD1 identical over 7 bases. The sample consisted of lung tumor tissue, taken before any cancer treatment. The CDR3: CASSEVWGQNQPQHF. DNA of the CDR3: TGTGCCAGCAGTGAAGTTTGGGGACAGAATCAGCCCCAGCATTTT.